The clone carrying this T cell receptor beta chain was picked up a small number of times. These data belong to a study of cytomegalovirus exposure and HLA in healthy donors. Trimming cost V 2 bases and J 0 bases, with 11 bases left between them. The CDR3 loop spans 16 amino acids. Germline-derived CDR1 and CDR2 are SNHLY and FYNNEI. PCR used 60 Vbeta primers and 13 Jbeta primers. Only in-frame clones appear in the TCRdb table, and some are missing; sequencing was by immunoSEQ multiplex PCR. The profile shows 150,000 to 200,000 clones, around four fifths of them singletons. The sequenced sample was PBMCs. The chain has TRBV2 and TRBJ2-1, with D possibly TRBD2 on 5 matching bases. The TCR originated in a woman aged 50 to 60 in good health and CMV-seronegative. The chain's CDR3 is CASSERGLSSYNEQFF. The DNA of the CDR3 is TGTGCCAGCAGTGAACGGGGATTGAGCTCCTACAATGAGCAGTTCTTC.